This T cell receptor beta chain was sequenced during a study of shared clonotypes between healthy human individuals. With 9 bases removed from V and 6 bases from J, the gap between germline ends came to 11 bases. Germline loops: CDR1 LNHDA, CDR2 SQIVND (reference sequence). The CDR3 runs 11 residues. All participating donors were Caucasian adults from Nashville, Tennessee. Genomic DNA, for the unsorted samples, came from some 100 million PBMCs. A single count supports this clone. Replicate PCRs were loaded with 250 to 300 ng DNA from unsorted PBMC, around 30,000 T cell genomes. Generated by immunoSEQ multiplex PCR, the TCRdb table keeps only in-frame clones and is missing some. In the table there are more than 400,000 clones, 70% to 80% of which are singletons.

Material: PBMCs. The clonotype originates from a woman aged 40 to 55 in good health. Some clones in this sample may be carry-over from other donors' samples. The V gene is TRBV19, the J gene TRBJ1-1, with D perhaps TRBD1 (5 bases). The CDR3: CASSGFAEAFF. The CDR3 DNA is TGTGCCAGCTCAGGGTTCGCTGAAGCTTTCTTT. Combining the CDR3 with reference TRBV19 and TRBJ1-1 gives the whole variable domain DGGITQSPKYLFRKEGQNVTLSCEQNLNHDAMYWYRQDPGQGLRLIYYSQIVNDFQKGDIAEGYSVSREKKESFPLTVTSAQKNPTAFYLCASSGFAEAFFGQGTRLTVV.